The clone carrying this T cell receptor beta chain showed up just once. The antigen remains unidentified. This record comes from a study of graft-versus-host responses after intestinal transplantation. Study information: Every recipient had anti-thymocyte globulin induction and around three years of tacrolimus plus steroids. General study points: In recipient marrow, GvH clones were found, and some appeared first in ileum or blood. Allografts carried high graft-versus-host to host-versus-graft clonal ratios in patients having graft-donor T cell macrochimerism.

Clones were read by immunoSEQ multiplex PCR, and TCRdb kept only the in-frame ones, dropping some. The sample lists around 97,000 clones, around 92% occurring once. Looked up from germline, CDR1 is MNHEY and CDR2 is SVGAGI. V shed 1 base and J 5 bases; nucleotides not matched to a gene: 7. This CDR3 comprises 15 residues. This specimen was unstimulated CD4+ T cells sorted from spleen or lymph node cells, taken before transplant. The chain uses TRBV6-5 and TRBJ1-1; 7 bases map to TRBD1. The TCR was taken from a human donor who was the organ donor for an intestinal transplant. The CDR3: CASSYLPGQQTEAFF. CDR3 DNA: TGTGCCAGCAGTTACTTACCGGGACAGCAGACTGAAGCTTTCTTT.